Presented here are 3 T cell receptor beta chains from one specimen sequenced in a study of cytomegalovirus exposure and HLA in healthy donors listed by TCRdb under 2017. Library preparation employed the immunoSEQ multiplex PCR assay. Imported from immuneACCESS, the table was reduced by TCRdb to in-frame sequences with V and J called. These copies leave out some clones; in studies compared against another copy, an unresolved V gene accounts for under half, and the cause of the remainder is not known. The sample records over 250,000 clones, around 90% of which are singletons. 1% to 1.5% of the sample goes to the ten largest clones. The specimen was PBMCs. These receptors originate from a woman aged 25 to 39 in good health and CMV-seropositive.

This clone was seen only once. The CDR3 nucleotides read TGTGCCAGCAGCTCCCTCCGGGGACAGGGGGCAACTGGGGCCAACGTCCTGACTTTC. This translates into CASSSLRGQGATGANVLTF. The chain carries TRBV7-9 and TRBJ2-6; 12 positions match TRBD1. This CDR3 has 19 amino acids. Germline CDR1 SEHNR, CDR2 FQNEAQ (reference sequence). V shed 4 bases and J 2 bases; nucleotides not matched to a gene: 9.

DNA for the CDR3: TGTGCCACCTTACTAATCCGGGACAGCTACGAGCAGTACTTC. Translated, it gives CATLLIRDSYEQYF. This chain uses TRBV27 with TRBJ2-7; 7 nucleotides line up with TRBD1. V gave up 10 bases and J gave up 3 bases; unmatched junction bases: 12. The CDR3 has 14 amino acids. Germline CDR1 and CDR2: MNHEY and SMNVEV (reference sequence).

The table lists this clone with a count of one. This rearrangement joins TRBV28 to TRBJ2-7; D is possibly TRBD1 (7 bases). The CDR3 contains 14 residues. The germline V gene encodes CDR1 MDHEN and CDR2 SYDVKM. V lost 5 bases, J lost 1 base, and 12 bases lay in between. The CDR3 sequence: CASSTPGGSYEQYF. CDR3 sequence (DNA): TGTGCCAGCAGTACACCAGGGGGGTCCTACGAGCAGTACTTC.